A selection of T cell receptor beta chains follows, all from one sample in a study of early T cells in non-severe SARS-CoV-2 infection. TCRdb independently ran MiXCR on the 5' RACE reads; one entry per CDR3 protein. In the table there are tens of thousands of distinct CDR3 sequences, roughly 12% of which are singletons. The specimen sequenced was whole blood. These receptors were collected from an adult who was a healthcare worker with PCR-confirmed SARS-CoV-2 infection or an uninfected control (not recorded which). The CDR3 runs from the conserved cysteine through the conserved F or W. The order of the fields is V gene, clone size, J gene, D gene, CDR3 protein, CDR3 DNA. A D gene is named only where the DNA matches it firmly. Size is omitted from some rows. Given values are once, few, many or a class for expanded clones.

TRBV5-1,NA,TRBJ1-6,NA,CASSKEGLNSPLHF,TGCGCCAGCAGCAAGGAGGGCCTGAATTCACCCCTCCACTTT
TRBV5-5,few,TRBJ1-1,TRBD1,CASSLGTGRAFF,TGTGCCAGCAGCCTCGGGACAGGGCGGGCTTTCTTT
TRBV11-2,NA,TRBJ1-1,NA,CASSLRRGTEAFF,TGTGCCAGCAGCTTAAGAAGAGGTACTGAAGCTTTCTTT
TRBV7-9,NA,TRBJ2-7,TRBD1,CASSLRDRAGYEQYF,TGTGCCAGCAGCCTCCGGGACAGGGCGGGTTACGAGCAGTACTTC
TRBV28,NA,TRBJ2-4,NA,CASSRPGRTNIQYF,TGTGCCAGCAGCCGACCTGGACGGACAAACATTCAGTACTTC
TRBV4-1,few,TRBJ2-7,TRBD1,CASSQDLDRGHYEQYF,TGCGCCAGCAGCCAAGATTTGGACAGGGGGCACTACGAGCAGTACTTC
TRBV3-1,many,TRBJ2-3,TRBD2,CASSQDYSGGAITDTQYF,TGTGCCAGCAGCCAAGATTACAGCGGGGGAGCCATCACAGATACGCAGTATTTT
TRBV5-1,many,TRBJ2-7,NA,CASSRTDRRLDEQYF,TGCGCCAGCAGCCGGACTGACAGACGCCTGGACGAGCAGTACTTC
TRBV29-1,few,TRBJ2-3,TRBD2,CSVSGGELTDTQYF,TGCAGCGTTTCCGGGGGGGAGCTCACAGATACGCAGTATTTT
TRBV29-1,few,TRBJ1-2,NA,CSAIQETNYGYTF,TGCAGCGCCATTCAAGAAACTAACTATGGCTACACCTTC
TRBV20-1,NA,TRBJ2-3,TRBD2,CSAHQTSGDTDTQYF,TGCAGTGCTCACCAGACTAGCGGGGACACAGATACGCAGTATTTT
TRBV10-2,NA,TRBJ2-4,NA,CASSEFLTLAKNIQYF,TGCGCCAGCAGTGAGTTTTTGACGTTAGCCAAAAACATTCAGTACTTC